This TCR beta chain was sequenced for a study of blood T cell repertoires in COVID-19. On the study more broadly: PBMCs, B-cell-depleted T cells, or T cells were the source of the cDNA or gDNA that made up the material.

This CDR3 comprises 14 residues. The V and J ends lost 1 base and 8 bases, in that order; junction bases with no gene match: 8. CDR1 SGHRS and CDR2 YFSETQ come from the germline V gene. Assay: immunoSEQ multiplex PCR; the TCRdb copy retains only in-frame clones and omits some. The sample has a few hundred thousand clones, 88% seen once. The sample taken for sequencing was PBMCs or T cells enriched from blood (not recorded which). The clonotype was recovered from a woman aged 18-35 years who had recovered from COVID-19. V and J are TRBV5-1 and TRBJ1-2, with TRBD1 identical over 7 bases. The CDR3 sequence: CASSLRDSLSGYTF. For the CDR3, the DNA is TGCGCCAGCAGCTTGCGGGACAGTCTCTCCGGCTACACCTTC.